This T cell receptor (beta chain) was profiled in a study of T cells in narcolepsy. Germline assignment: CDR1 LNHDA and CDR2 SQIVND (reference sequence). V gave up 3 bases and J gave up 5 bases, with 10 bases separating them. The CDR3 has 14 amino acids. The method was immunoSEQ multiplex PCR; TCRdb's version includes in-frame clones alone and lacks a portion of them. The sample yields about 25,000 clones, around four fifths seen once. The sequence came from a human donor with narcolepsy. What was sequenced was CD45RA- memory CD4+ T cells from PBMCs. V usage is TRBV19 and J usage is TRBJ1-4, with no clear D. The CDR3 DNA reads as TGTGCCAGTAGTATCGGGCAGCTCAATGAAAAACTGTTTTTT. It codes for CASSIGQLNEKLFF.